One sample yielded the 7 T cell receptor beta chains listed below, sequenced in a study of persistence of HIV-infected CD4 T cells. No antigen has been identified for these receptors. This was the immunoSEQ version 4 assay in survey mode. TCRdb keeps only in-frame clones here, not all; method: immunoSEQ multiplex PCR. The sample lists about 43,000 clones, around 90% occurring once. Anti-CD3/anti-CD28 beads served as a nonspecific positive control stimulus. Sorting selected CD4+ T cells upregulating both CD40 ligand and CD69. The specimen was CD4+ T cells sorted from PBMCs after 18-hour stimulation, collected from a patient who received antiretroviral therapy. The receptor source for this set is an adult man with HIV who was CMV-seropositive.

The CDR3 coding sequence is TGTGCCAGCAGTTCCCACAGGGGGAACACTGAAGCTTTCTTT. It yields the protein CASSSHRGNTEAFF. The rearrangement joins TRBV6-5 to TRBJ1-1; 7 nucleotides agree with TRBD1. Germline trimming cut 4 bases from V and 1 base from J; bases unmatched to any gene: 3. Germline lookup yields CDR1 MNHEY and CDR2 SVGAGI. The CDR3 covers 14 residues.

The J gene is TRBJ1-1, the V gene TRBV20-1, with a weak D call TRBD1 (5 bases). The CDR3 loop spans 11 amino acids. V lost 3 bases to trimming and J lost 7 bases, with 9 bases between them. Germline V gene lookup returns CDR1 DFQATT and CDR2 SNEGSKA (reference sequence). The CDR3, as DNA: TGCAGTGCTAGCCAGGGATTTGAAGCTTTCTTT. It specifies CSASQGFEAFF.

This chain connects TRBV2 to TRBJ1-5; TRBD1 agrees at 8 bases. CDR3 size: 15 residues. Trimming removed 6 bases from V and 4 bases from J; junction bases left unmatched: 8. Germline assignment: CDR1 SNHLY and CDR2 FYNNEI. CDR3 in DNA: TGTGCCAGCAGGGAGACAGGGGCGTTAAATCAGCCCCAGCATTTT. It specifies CASRETGALNQPQHF.

About this clone itself: At one of its ends the junction is not consistent with the germline gene, which may arise from a read error. The chain is built from TRBV9 and TRBJ1-6; D is perhaps TRBD1 (6 bases). The CDR3 is made up of 15 amino acids. Looked up from germline, CDR1 is SGDLS and CDR2 is YYNGEE. In DNA form, the CDR3 reads TGTGCCAGCAGCGTAGCTGAAACAGGGAATTCATCCCTCCACTTT. It encodes CASSVAETGNSSLHF.

This sequence joins TRBV12-3 or TRBV12-4 and TRBJ2-4; no firm D call. The CDR3 contains 13 residues. V lost 2 bases and J 9 bases, leaving 11 bases between the germline ends. CDR3 coding DNA: TGTGCCAGCAGTTTACGCCAGTACGGCATTCAGTACTTC. It is translated as CASSLRQYGIQYF.

The rearrangement links TRBV7-3 to TRBJ2-2, with TRBD2 matching 14 bases. V lost 5 bases, J lost 7 bases, and 15 bases stayed unmatched. In germline, CDR1 is SGHTA, CDR2 FQGTGA. The CDR3 has 19 amino acids. CDR3 in DNA: TGTGCCAGCAGCCCTCGGACTAGCGGGGGGCCTTCGGGTGGCGGGGAGCTGTTTTTT. Its translation: CASSPRTSGGPSGGGELFF.

The chain uses TRBV28 and TRBJ1-6, with D uncertain. V shed 2 bases and J shed 3 bases, with 8 bases lying between them. CDR1 is MDHEN, CDR2 SYDVKM, per germline. CDR3 length: 15 residues. CDR3 sequence (DNA): TGTGCCAGCAGTTTAAAGGCCATCTATAATTCACCCCTCCACTTT. It translates to CASSLKAIYNSPLHF.